This T cell receptor (beta chain) came from a study of shared clonotypes between healthy human individuals. Notes on the study in general: The study generally estimated greater richness for naive than memory subsets.

CD45RO-negative cells were positively selected for CCR7, leaving out terminally differentiated effector memory CD45RA+ cells. Donors comprised only Caucasian adults living in Nashville, Tennessee. In replicate PCRs of sorted subsets, 150 to 200 ng DNA, approximately 32,000 T cell genomes, was used. Authors' processing steps: ImmunoSEQ only sent back junction sequences with no quality scores, so filtering was done differently. Using immunoSEQ multiplex PCR, the repertoire was profiled, and TCRdb retains in-frame clones only, with some absent. V and J calls and clone size follow that table, whereas D and trimming were derived from the DNA. The data show more than 2 million clones, 90% to 95% seen once. In regard to this clone: Its antigen remains unidentified.

The CDR3 spans 15 residues. Trimming left V 3 bases short and J 2 bases short, with 15 bases between. Germline CDR1 and CDR2: SGHDT and YYEEEE. This TCR came from a man between 18 and 29 years old in good health. Some clones in this sample may be carry-over from other donors' samples. Sequencing input: naive CD8+ T cells from PBMCs. This chain connects TRBV5-6 to TRBJ2-7; tentative D call: TRBD2 (6 bases). The CDR3 region is CASSSGLPKTYEQYF. Here the CDR3 DNA reads TGTGCCAGCAGCTCGGGACTGCCGAAGACCTACGAGCAGTACTTC.